This T cell receptor (beta chain) stems from a study of neurological immune-mediated disorders. With 10-nucleotide random UMIs included, cDNA was synthesized by 5'RACE. Via MiXCR, TCRdb re-called the 5' RACE reads, giving one row per CDR3 protein. The sample includes around 60,000 distinct CDR3 sequences, around a tenth of them seen just once. This clonotype appeared many times. The time point denotes: longitudinal time-point 1 (baseline). The ends lost 2 bases at V and 0 bases at J; junction bases unmatched: 1. Germline V gene sequence: CDR1 SGHKS, CDR2 YYEKEE (reference sequence). This CDR3 has 15 residues.

Sequencing input: PBMCs. The origin of this receptor is a male donor with HTLV-1-associated myelopathy (HAM/TSP). The chain carries TRBV5-5 and TRBJ2-1; 8 bases align to TRBD2. The CDR3 coding sequence is TGTGCCAGCAGCTTCGGGGGGGCCTCCTACAATGAGCAGTTCTTC. Translating it yields CASSFGGASYNEQFF.